The rows below give T cell receptor beta chains drawn from one sample of a study of T cell repertoires in cytomegalovirus infection. Which antigens these TCRs recognize remains unknown. Using its own MiXCR run on the reads, TCRdb lists one record per CDR3 protein. The table shows 550,000 to 850,000 distinct CDR3 sequences, with 30% to 35% occurring only once. The specimen comprised cultured PBMCs, sampled from culture after CMV antigen stimulation. Receptors originate from a human donor in good health (CMV status not recorded). Some clones in this sample may be carry-over from other donors' samples. The CDR3 runs from the conserved cysteine through the conserved F or W. Fields, in order: D gene, V gene, J gene, CDR3 protein. A D gene is named only where the DNA matches it firmly.

TRBD1	TRBV12-3/TRBV12-4	TRBJ1-5	CASSTGQGGSQPQHF
NA	TRBV5-4	TRBJ2-3	CASSSLFDGADTQYF
TRBD1	TRBV19	TRBJ1-4	CASVSPGGGEKLFF
TRBD2	TRBV7-2	TRBJ2-1	CASSLVLAGGNEQFF
TRBD1	TRBV6-5	TRBJ1-6	CASSRPQGVDYSPLHF
NA	TRBV6-6	TRBJ1-1	CASTPGSLNTEAFF
TRBD2	TRBV6-1	TRBJ2-5	CAGGLGGSQETQYF
NA	TRBV19	TRBJ2-3	CASSPPAGLDTQYF
TRBD2	TRBV6-2/TRBV6-3	TRBJ2-3	CASEGPGLADTDTQYF
NA	TRBV6-2/TRBV6-3	TRBJ2-3	CASSTLRRDPSTDTQYF
TRBD2	TRBV4-1	TRBJ2-1	CASSQVVFLAGDLNEQFF
TRBD1	TRBV27	TRBJ1-1	CASSFGTGPTEAFF
NA	TRBV7-9	TRBJ2-7	CASSLGVGPRELEQYF
NA	TRBV20-1	TRBJ2-5	CSARDSRRAETQYF
NA	TRBV6-8	TRBJ2-5	CASSYSKRVGGWQETQYF
NA	TRBV5-1	TRBJ1-1	CASHDSGGVAFF